The present entry profiles one TCR beta chain with its context. What it binds is unknown. The data were taken from a study of T cells in localized non-small cell lung cancer. Whole-study results and caveats: Heterogeneity remains possible, as sequencing covered one tumor region only. Adjacent lung was found to contain a median around 56 of the top 100 tumor clones. Clonality of T cells reached its maximum in uninvolved adjacent lung, surpassing tumor. Those with higher blood T cell density had longer overall survival.

Clones were read by immunoSEQ multiplex PCR, and TCRdb kept only the in-frame ones, dropping some. The top ten hold 20% to 25% of the sample, which has under 15,000 clones, over 75% seen once. This CDR3 has 15 residues. V was shortened by 6 bases and J by 5 bases, with 19 bases between the two germline ends. Germline V gene data show CDR1 as MDHEN and CDR2 as SYDVKM. The chain couples TRBV28 to TRBJ1-1; D is perhaps TRBD1 (6 bases). This clonotype was sampled from a male donor aged 60 or over with stage I lung adenocarcinoma. The sequencing here drew on peripheral blood, taken before any cancer treatment. CDR3 sequence: CASSRFGGANTEAFF. Written as DNA, the CDR3 is TGTGCCAGCAGCCGCTTCGGGGGGGCGAATACTGAAGCTTTCTTT.